This T cell receptor beta chain comes out of a study of blood T cell repertoires in COVID-19. Study overall: COVID-19 samples from acute and convalescent phases originated in the United States, Italy and Spain. The analysed material was cDNA or gDNA that came from T cells, B-cell-depleted T cells, or PBMCs.

The CDR3 has 15 amino acids. Per germline, CDR1 SGDLS and CDR2 YYNGEE. Trimming shortened V by 0 bases and J by 5 bases, and 14 bases separated the two germline ends. As handled by the study authors: Researchers report that nucleated cell counts were estimated from reference gene primer amplification. Sequencing was performed with immunoSEQ multiplex PCR; in TCRdb, only in-frame clones are kept and a portion is missing. The V and J calls and the clone size are those of that table, but D and trimming were determined from the DNA. Of under 200,000 clones listed, 65% to 85% were seen once; the top ten hold 2.5% to 3.5%.

Sequencing used peripheral blood. The gene calls are TRBV9 and TRBJ1-1; D is possibly TRBD1 (5 bases). This receptor was taken from a woman aged 60 to 75 with acute or convalescent COVID-19. CDR3 residues: CASSVVVGRGTEAFF. As DNA, the CDR3 is TGTGCCAGCAGCGTAGTAGTAGGCCGGGGGACTGAAGCTTTCTTT.